This T cell receptor (beta chain) was found in a study of cytomegalovirus exposure and HLA in healthy donors. Study-wide results and caveats: Follow-up analysis later connected one missense variant in DCLRE1C with trimming of TCR beta V- and J-genes. Later findings reportedly placed an Asian-associated ancestry cluster below the roughly 670-donor mean for N-insertions. HLA allele associations emerged for 16,951 TCR beta sequences in a later analysis, at 0.05 false discovery rate.

There were likely unrecorded immune exposures, though donors were nominally healthy when sampled. Vbeta (60) and Jbeta (13) primers were used in the PCR. The table came from immunoSEQ multiplex PCR; TCRdb's copy has only in-frame clones and leaves some out. This sample has fewer than 250,000 clones, with 75% to 90% found just once. With regard to this clone: Its antigen is unknown.

Trimming pared 4 bases from V and 3 bases from J, leaving 10 bases between. This CDR3 comprises 13 residues. Germline V lookup: CDR1 SGHRS, CDR2 YFSETQ. What was sequenced was PBMCs. V usage is TRBV5-1 and J usage is TRBJ2-5, with D perhaps matching TRBD1 (6 bases). This sequence originates from a boy between 2 and 10 years old in good health and CMV-seronegative. The CDR3 here is CASSQGGEETQYF. The DNA of the CDR3 is TGCGCCAGCAGCCAAGGGGGTGAAGAGACCCAGTACTTC.